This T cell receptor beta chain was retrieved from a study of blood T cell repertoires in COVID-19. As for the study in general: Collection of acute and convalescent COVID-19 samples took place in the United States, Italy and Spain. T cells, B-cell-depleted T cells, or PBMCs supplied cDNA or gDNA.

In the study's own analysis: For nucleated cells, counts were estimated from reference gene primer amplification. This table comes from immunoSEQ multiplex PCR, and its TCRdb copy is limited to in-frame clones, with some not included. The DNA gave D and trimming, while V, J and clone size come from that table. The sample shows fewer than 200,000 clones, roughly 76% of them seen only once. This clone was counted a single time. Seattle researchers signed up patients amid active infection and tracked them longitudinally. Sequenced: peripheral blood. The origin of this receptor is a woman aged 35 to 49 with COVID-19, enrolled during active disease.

CDR3 in amino acids: CASSIRGPNVLTF. In DNA form, the CDR3 reads TGTGCCAGTAGTATAAGAGGTCCCAACGTCCTGACTTTC. The J gene is TRBJ2-6, the V gene TRBV19; D remains ambiguous. The germline gives CDR1 LNHDA, CDR2 SQIVND (reference sequence). The ends were cut back, 2 bases at V and 8 bases at J, with 7 bases in the middle. The CDR3 runs to 13 residues.